This T cell receptor (beta chain) is from a study of shared clonotypes between healthy human individuals. Overall study results and limits: Clonotype sharing levels among donors were expected to vary with sequencing depth. Non-shared clonotypes were found to have lower generation probabilities than the clonotypes that were shared by all four of the sorted-subset donors.

This CDR3 is built from 13 residues. V was clipped by 6 bases and J by 0 bases, with 5 bases between them. Germline V gives CDR1 MNHNS, CDR2 SASEGT. CD4+ cells yielded CD45RA+ naive and CD45RA-negative memory subsets. Clones were read by immunoSEQ multiplex PCR, and TCRdb kept only the in-frame ones, dropping some. The sample lists some 2,000,000 clones; 90% to 97% were seen once. A remark on this clone: Its antigen is unknown.

The V gene is TRBV6-1, the J gene TRBJ2-2; D unclear. The clonotype originates from a young man in good health. Sequencing was carried out using naive CD4+ T cells sorted from blood. Subset noted: CD45RA+ positively selected. The CDR3 spells CASSYTNTGELFF. CDR3 bases: TGTGCCAGCAGCTACACGAACACCGGGGAGCTGTTTTTT.